A selection of T cell receptor beta chains follows, all from one sample in a study of blood T cell repertoires in COVID-19. Clones were sequenced by immunoSEQ multiplex PCR, and TCRdb holds only the in-frame ones, with some missing. Here the sample spans about 180,000 clones, under 85% being singletons. Sequencing input: peripheral blood. These receptors were obtained from a man older than 75 with COVID-19, enrolled during active disease. Both conserved end residues are part of each CDR3. A D gene is named only where the DNA matches it firmly. Size is omitted from some rows. Given values are once, few, many or a class for expanded clones.

TRBJ2-7,TRBV18,NA,TRBD2,CASSTRGGEQYF,TGTGCCAGCTCAACCCGGGGGGGGGAGCAGTACTTC
TRBJ1-5,TRBV2,NA,NA,CASSELTGDQPQHF,TGTGCCAGCAGTGAACTGACAGGAGATCAGCCCCAGCATTTT
TRBJ2-5,TRBV6-1,NA,TRBD1,CASSERGPETQYF,TGTGCCAGCAGTGAAAGGGGGCCGGAGACCCAGTACTTC
TRBJ1-1,TRBV3-1/TRBV3-2,NA,TRBD1,CASSQDHRGAFF,TGTGCCAGCAGCCAAGACCACAGGGGAGCTTTCTTT
TRBJ1-6,TRBV5-4,NA,TRBD1,CASSWDRDNSPLHF,TGTGCCAGCAGCTGGGACAGGGATAATTCACCCCTCCACTTT
TRBJ1-1,TRBV7-2,NA,NA,CASSSRGGREAFF,TGTGCCAGCAGCTCTCGCGGGGGCCGAGAGGCTTTCTTT
TRBJ1-1,TRBV4-2,NA,NA,CASSQTPGSGIVEAFF,TGTGCCAGCAGCCAAACACCGGGATCCGGGATTGTTGAAGCTTTCTTT
TRBJ2-5,TRBV7-9,few,NA,CASSSTTGEVQETQYF,TGTGCCAGCAGCTCGACAACAGGGGAGGTACAAGAGACCCAGTACTTC
TRBJ1-2,TRBV28,few,TRBD1,CASSIPQGVGYGYTF,TGTGCCAGCAGTATACCACAGGGGGTTGGATATGGCTACACCTTC
TRBJ1-5,TRBV5-1,NA,NA,CASSLGGGSNQPQHF,TGCGCCAGCAGCTTGGGCGGGGGTAGCAATCAGCCCCAGCATTTT
TRBJ2-7,TRBV9,NA,NA,CASSVGGARETYEQYF,TGTGCCAGCAGCGTAGGCGGGGCCAGGGAGACCTACGAGCAGTACTTC
TRBJ1-1,TRBV5-4,NA,TRBD1,CASSFRDRVNTEAFF,TGTGCCAGCAGCTTCCGGGACAGAGTGAACACTGAAGCTTTCTTT
TRBJ1-6,TRBV5-4,NA,NA,CASSLAYSLSNSYNSPLHF,TGTGCCAGCAGCTTGGCCTATTCGCTAAGCAACTCCTATAATTCACCCCTCCACTTT
TRBJ1-4,TRBV5-6,NA,TRBD1,CASSLAQGAGEKLFF,TGTGCCAGCAGCTTGGCCCAGGGGGCCGGTGAAAAACTGTTTTTT
TRBJ2-3,TRBV2,once,NA,CASSVRQRSTDTQYF,TGTGCCAGCAGTGTCCGACAACGTAGCACAGATACGCAGTATTTT
TRBJ2-2,TRBV9,NA,NA,CASSVVGNTGELFF,TGTGCCAGCAGCGTAGTCGGGAACACCGGGGAGCTGTTTTTT
TRBJ2-2,TRBV6-5,NA,TRBD1,CASTTGVRIGELFF,TGTGCCAGCACTACAGGGGTTCGGATCGGGGAGCTGTTTTTT
TRBJ1-5,TRBV19,NA,NA,CASRRSAPRGNQPQHF,TGTGCCAGTAGGCGCTCGGCACCTCGGGGCAATCAGCCCCAGCATTTT
TRBJ1-6,TRBV2,NA,TRBD1,CASTLGTDNSPLHF,TGTGCCAGCACCCTGGGGACAGATAATTCACCCCTCCACTTT
TRBJ1-6,TRBV3-1/TRBV3-2,NA,NA,CASSLFNSPLHF,TGTGCCAGCAGCCTATTTAATTCACCCCTCCACTTT
TRBJ1-2,TRBV4-2,NA,NA,CASSQDSAGVGVGGGYTF,TGTGCCAGCAGCCAAGATTCGGCAGGGGTTGGGGTGGGGGGGGGCTACACCTTC
TRBJ2-2,TRBV19,NA,TRBD2,CASRQLAGVLTNTGELFF,TGTGCCAGCCGGCAACTAGCGGGGGTGCTAACTAACACCGGGGAGCTGTTTTTT
TRBJ1-1,TRBV3-1/TRBV3-2,NA,TRBD1,CASSQETGGADTEAFF,TGTGCCAGCAGCCAAGAGACAGGGGGCGCGGACACTGAAGCTTTCTTT
TRBJ2-1,TRBV12-5,NA,NA,CASGLVASYNEQFF,TGTGCTAGTGGTTTGGTAGCGAGCTACAATGAGCAGTTCTTC
TRBJ2-4,TRBV9,once,TRBD1,CASSNPGQGASDIQYF,TGTGCCAGCAGCAACCCGGGACAGGGGGCGTCGGACATTCAGTACTTC
TRBJ1-1,TRBV4-3,NA,NA,CASSQVGRNTEAFF,TGCGCCAGCAGCCAAGTGGGGCGGAACACTGAAGCTTTCTTT
TRBJ1-2,TRBV6-6,NA,TRBD1,CASTPTGVGYTF,TGTGCCAGCACCCCGACAGGGGTGGGCTACACCTTC
TRBJ2-2,TRBV7-9,NA,TRBD1,CASSLGTGVRGELFF,TGTGCCAGCAGCTTAGGGACAGGGGTTCGCGGGGAGCTGTTTTTT